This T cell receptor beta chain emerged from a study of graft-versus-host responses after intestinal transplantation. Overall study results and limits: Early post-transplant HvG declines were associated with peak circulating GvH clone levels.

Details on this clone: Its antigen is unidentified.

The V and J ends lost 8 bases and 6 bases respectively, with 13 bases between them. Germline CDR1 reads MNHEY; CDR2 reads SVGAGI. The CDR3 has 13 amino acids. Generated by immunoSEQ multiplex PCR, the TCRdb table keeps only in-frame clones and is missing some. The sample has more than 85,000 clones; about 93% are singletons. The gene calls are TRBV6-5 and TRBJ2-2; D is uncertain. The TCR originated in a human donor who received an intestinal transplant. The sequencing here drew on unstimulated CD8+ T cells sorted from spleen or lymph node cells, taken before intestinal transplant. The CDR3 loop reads CASSETPAGELFF. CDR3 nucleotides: TGTGCCAGCTCAGAAACCCCCGCCGGGGAGCTGTTTTTT.